This T cell receptor (beta chain) was found in a study of T cell responses to AZD1222 COVID-19 vaccine. Points from the study as a whole: The donor group comprised mostly white British people and more females; the analysis possibly underestimated clonal diversity.

TCRdb's table, derived via immunoSEQ multiplex PCR, lists solely in-frame clones and lacks some. The sample consists of around 170,000 clones, about nine tenths of them appearing once. This clone was counted between two and nine times. Antigen unknown. Looked up from germline, CDR1 is SGHNT and CDR2 is YYREEE (reference sequence). V shed 0 bases and J shed 5 bases, with 17 bases lying between them. This CDR3 has 16 residues. The TCR sequence derives from an adult who received the AZD1222 COVID-19 vaccine. The sample in question was peripheral blood, obtained 28 days after the second AZD1222 dose. V and J are TRBV5-4 and TRBJ1-2; a weak D match, TRBD1 (5 bases). CDR3 nucleotides: TGTGCCAGCAGCTTGGAGTATGGGGGTTCCCGATATGGCTACACCTTC. Its translation is CASSLEYGGSRYGYTF. Supplemented by reference TRBV5-4 and TRBJ1-2, the full variable domain reads ETGVTQSPTHLIKTRGQQVTLRCSSQSGHNTVSWYQQALGQGPQFIFQYYREEENGRGNFPPRFSGLQFPNYSSELNVNALELDDSALYLCASSLEYGGSRYGYTFGSGTRLTVV.